This T cell receptor (beta chain) was profiled in a study of blood T cells in healthy people across ages. Study-level points and caveats: Observed TCR beta diversity per million T cells went down as age went up. This fall followed a roughly linear course with age.

A sample-barcoded 5' primer and a J-beta primer mix were used in a second PCR of roughly 6 to 11 cycles. Each CDR3 protein is one row after TCRdb ran MiXCR on the 5' RACE reads. Of fewer than 2,000,000 distinct CDR3 sequences in the sample, about 39% were seen once. Peripheral blood from each donor was collected in a volume of roughly 9.8 milliliters. Germline V lookup: CDR1 SGHTA, CDR2 FQGNSA. V gave up 6 bases and J gave up 5 bases, with 22 bases separating them. CDR3 size: 16 residues. This clonotype was counted between two and nine times. Its antigen remains unidentified. This receptor was identified in a human donor in good health. The genes are TRBV7-2 and TRBJ1-1, with D unclear. Sequencing was performed on blood. The CDR3 region has the DNA TGTGCCAGCAGGCCGGGCGGGCTTAAGAAGCAAACTGAAGCTTTCTTT. Amino acid sequence: CASRPGGLKKQTEAFF. The entire variable domain, with the rest obtained from reference TRBV7-2 and TRBJ1-1, is as follows: GAGVSQSPSNKVTEKGKDVELRCDPISGHTALYWYRQSLGQGLEFLIYFQGNSAPDKSGLPSDRFSAERTGGSVSTLTIQRTQQEDSAVYLCASRPGGLKKQTEAFFGQGTRLTVV.